The rows below give T cell receptor beta chains drawn from one sample of a study of memory CD4+ T cells and cytomegalovirus serostatus. The method was immunoSEQ multiplex PCR; TCRdb's version includes in-frame clones alone and lacks a portion of them. The data hold about 59,000 clones, with around 80% observed a single time. Sequencing was carried out using memory CD4+ T cells from blood. Receptor source: an adult in good health and CMV-seronegative. CDR3s include the opening cysteine and the closing phenylalanine or tryptophan. The order of the fields is J gene, D gene, V gene, clone size, CDR3 protein, CDR3 DNA. D genes are given only for firm matches. Rows may omit the clone size; those that give it use once, few, many or a size class.

j_gene: TRBJ1-3; d_gene: -; v_gene: TRBV29-1; abundance: few; CDR3aa: CSARTHLSNTIYF; CDR3nt: TGCAGCGCCCGCACACACCTTTCGAACACCATATATTTT
j_gene: TRBJ2-7; d_gene: -; v_gene: TRBV27; abundance: -; CDR3aa: CASSPTGTAHYEQYF; CDR3nt: TGTGCCAGCAGTCCCACCGGGACGGCCCATTACGAGCAGTACTTC
j_gene: TRBJ2-2; d_gene: TRBD1; v_gene: TRBV5-1; abundance: few; CDR3aa: CASSYGTGNTGELFF; CDR3nt: TGCGCCAGCAGCTACGGGACAGGGAACACCGGGGAGCTGTTTTTT
j_gene: TRBJ1-4; d_gene: -; v_gene: TRBV2; abundance: few; CDR3aa: CASSSGEGMRLFF; CDR3nt: TGTGCCAGCAGTAGCGGAGAGGGGATGAGGCTGTTTTTT
j_gene: TRBJ1-4; d_gene: TRBD1; v_gene: TRBV6-5; abundance: -; CDR3aa: CASSRTGSEKLFF; CDR3nt: TGTGCCAGCAGCAGGACAGGGAGTGAAAAACTGTTTTTT
j_gene: TRBJ2-3; d_gene: -; v_gene: TRBV14; abundance: -; CDR3aa: CASSPAGDTQYF; CDR3nt: TGTGCCAGCAGCCCCGCGGGGGATACGCAGTATTTT
j_gene: TRBJ2-2; d_gene: -; v_gene: TRBV7-7; abundance: once; CDR3aa: CASSLTGNTGELFF; CDR3nt: TGTGCTAGCAGCTTGACAGGGAACACCGGGGAGCTGTTTTTT
j_gene: TRBJ1-2; d_gene: TRBD1; v_gene: TRBV28; abundance: once; CDR3aa: CASSLGQGAGGYTF; CDR3nt: TGTGCCAGCAGTTTGGGACAGGGGGCTGGTGGCTACACCTTC
j_gene: TRBJ1-1; d_gene: -; v_gene: TRBV5-1; abundance: once; CDR3aa: CASTQGSRNTEAFF; CDR3nt: TGCGCCAGCACCCAAGGGAGCCGGAACACTGAAGCTTTCTTT
j_gene: TRBJ1-1; d_gene: -; v_gene: TRBV20-1; abundance: once; CDR3aa: CSARWGTEAFF; CDR3nt: TGCAGTGCTAGATGGGGCACTGAAGCTTTCTTT
j_gene: TRBJ2-1; d_gene: TRBD2; v_gene: TRBV29-1; abundance: once; CDR3aa: CSVQPPTSGGSHEQFF; CDR3nt: TGCAGCGTTCAACCTCCCACTAGCGGGGGTTCGCATGAGCAGTTCTTC
j_gene: TRBJ1-1; d_gene: -; v_gene: TRBV9; abundance: -; CDR3aa: CASSTQEAMNTEAFF; CDR3nt: TGTGCCAGCAGCACCCAGGAGGCTATGAACACTGAAGCTTTCTTT
j_gene: TRBJ2-3; d_gene: -; v_gene: TRBV7-6; abundance: -; CDR3aa: CASSLMAGTYNPADTQYF; CDR3nt: TGTGCCAGCAGCTTAATGGCCGGGACATATAACCCGGCAGATACGCAGTATTTT
j_gene: TRBJ2-3; d_gene: -; v_gene: TRBV30; abundance: -; CDR3aa: CAWTRTYTDTQYF; CDR3nt: TGTGCCTGGACCCGAACCTACACAGATACGCAGTATTTT
j_gene: TRBJ1-3; d_gene: -; v_gene: TRBV7-9; abundance: -; CDR3aa: CASSPGMGFGGASGNTIYF; CDR3nt: TGTGCCAGCAGCCCCGGAATGGGGTTTGGGGGGGCCAGTGGAAACACCATATATTTT
j_gene: TRBJ2-3; d_gene: TRBD1; v_gene: TRBV18; abundance: -; CDR3aa: CASSGQGGTDTQYF; CDR3nt: TGTGCCAGCTCAGGACAGGGTGGCACAGATACGCAGTATTTT
j_gene: TRBJ2-7; d_gene: -; v_gene: TRBV6-5; abundance: -; CDR3aa: CASSHSRLEEYF; CDR3nt: TGTGCCAGCAGTCACTCGAGACTCGAGGAGTACTTC
j_gene: TRBJ2-7; d_gene: -; v_gene: TRBV6-1; abundance: -; CDR3aa: CASRKDSDEQYF; CDR3nt: TGTGCCAGCAGGAAGGACAGCGACGAGCAGTACTTC
j_gene: TRBJ1-2; d_gene: TRBD1; v_gene: TRBV5-1; abundance: -; CDR3aa: CASSTGTGVKAYGYTF; CDR3nt: TGCGCCAGCAGCACCGGGACAGGGGTAAAGGCCTATGGCTACACCTTC
j_gene: TRBJ1-4; d_gene: -; v_gene: TRBV23-1; abundance: -; CDR3aa: CASSQWAGKRGIGEKLFF; CDR3nt: TGCGCCAGCAGTCAATGGGCAGGGAAGAGGGGTATCGGCGAAAAACTGTTTTTT
j_gene: TRBJ2-3; d_gene: -; v_gene: TRBV6-5; abundance: -; CDR3aa: CASSSYTGSTDTQYF; CDR3nt: TGTGCCAGCAGTTCCTATACAGGTAGCACAGATACGCAGTATTTT
j_gene: TRBJ1-1; d_gene: -; v_gene: TRBV11-2; abundance: -; CDR3aa: CASTRGRRNTEAFF; CDR3nt: TGTGCCAGCACCAGGGGACGGAGGAACACTGAAGCTTTCTTT
j_gene: TRBJ2-3; d_gene: TRBD2; v_gene: TRBV5-1; abundance: -; CDR3aa: CASSLDPGTSQYF; CDR3nt: TGCGCCAGCAGCTTAGACCCCGGGACTAGCCAGTATTTT
j_gene: TRBJ1-2; d_gene: -; v_gene: TRBV11-3; abundance: -; CDR3aa: CASSLDPRYGYTF; CDR3nt: TGTGCCAGCAGCTTAGATCCCCGCTATGGCTACACCTTC
j_gene: TRBJ2-7; d_gene: TRBD2; v_gene: TRBV7-9; abundance: few; CDR3aa: CASSLGVGGRSYEQYF; CDR3nt: TGTGCCAGCAGCTTAGGCGTAGGCGGGAGGTCCTACGAGCAGTACTTC
j_gene: TRBJ1-6; d_gene: -; v_gene: TRBV5-1; abundance: -; CDR3aa: CASSSDQVPNSPLHF; CDR3nt: TGCGCCAGCAGCTCGGATCAGGTTCCGAATTCACCCCTCCACTTT
j_gene: TRBJ2-3; d_gene: TRBD2; v_gene: TRBV30; abundance: once; CDR3aa: CAWCQQWGGADTQYF; CDR3nt: TGTGCCTGGTGCCAACAATGGGGGGGGGCAGATACGCAGTATTTT
j_gene: TRBJ2-3; d_gene: -; v_gene: TRBV7-2; abundance: -; CDR3aa: CASSPHLRGSGSTDTQYF; CDR3nt: TGTGCCAGCAGCCCCCACCTTAGGGGTTCGGGTTCCACAGATACGCAGTATTTT
j_gene: TRBJ2-3; d_gene: -; v_gene: TRBV7-3; abundance: -; CDR3aa: CASSFGTDTQYF; CDR3nt: TGTGCCAGCAGCTTTGGCACAGATACGCAGTATTTT
j_gene: TRBJ1-4; d_gene: -; v_gene: TRBV14; abundance: once; CDR3aa: CASSQDSTRAMRLFF; CDR3nt: TGTGCCAGCAGCCAAGATTCTACCCGGGCCATGAGACTGTTTTTT
j_gene: TRBJ2-3; d_gene: -; v_gene: TRBV5-4; abundance: -; CDR3aa: CASSPERRSATDTQYF; CDR3nt: TGTGCCAGCAGCCCCGAGAGGCGGTCGGCCACAGATACGCAGTATTTT
j_gene: TRBJ1-1; d_gene: -; v_gene: TRBV25-1; abundance: few; CDR3aa: CASSESPRGAFF; CDR3nt: TGTGCCAGCAGTGAATCACCACGCGGAGCTTTCTTT
j_gene: TRBJ1-2; d_gene: -; v_gene: TRBV9; abundance: few; CDR3aa: CASSPGLRDGYTF; CDR3nt: TGTGCCAGCAGCCCCGGACTGCGGGACGGCTACACCTTC
j_gene: TRBJ1-1; d_gene: -; v_gene: TRBV5-1; abundance: -; CDR3aa: CASSFTEGRTEAFF; CDR3nt: TGCGCCAGCAGCTTTACCGAGGGGAGAACTGAAGCTTTCTTT
j_gene: TRBJ2-5; d_gene: TRBD2; v_gene: TRBV2; abundance: -; CDR3aa: CASSEGLAGKETQYF; CDR3nt: TGTGCCAGCAGCGAAGGATTAGCGGGAAAGGAGACCCAGTACTTC
j_gene: TRBJ1-6; d_gene: -; v_gene: TRBV30; abundance: -; CDR3aa: CAWILKGQNNSPLHF; CDR3nt: TGTGCCTGGATACTCAAGGGCCAAAATAATTCACCCCTCCACTTT
j_gene: TRBJ1-2; d_gene: TRBD1; v_gene: TRBV7-9; abundance: -; CDR3aa: CAVGGTGVIGYGYTF; CDR3nt: TGTGCCGTTGGGGGGACAGGGGTAATCGGCTATGGCTACACCTTC
j_gene: TRBJ1-4; d_gene: -; v_gene: TRBV5-4; abundance: -; CDR3aa: CASSSGRELGEKLFF; CDR3nt: TGTGCCAGCAGCTCTGGACGGGAGTTGGGGGAAAAACTGTTTTTT
j_gene: TRBJ2-4; d_gene: -; v_gene: TRBV6-6; abundance: -; CDR3aa: CASLRGGAKNIQYF; CDR3nt: TGTGCCAGCTTAAGGGGGGGCGCCAAAAACATTCAGTACTTC
j_gene: TRBJ1-1; d_gene: -; v_gene: TRBV29-1; abundance: -; CDR3aa: CSVGSGGRSLNTEAFF; CDR3nt: TGCAGCGTTGGGTCCGGGGGACGCAGCTTGAACACTGAAGCTTTCTTT
j_gene: TRBJ2-7; d_gene: TRBD1; v_gene: TRBV11-3; abundance: -; CDR3aa: CASSWGQHEDEQYF; CDR3nt: TGTGCCAGCAGCTGGGGACAGCACGAAGACGAGCAGTACTTC
j_gene: TRBJ2-7; d_gene: -; v_gene: TRBV28; abundance: -; CDR3aa: CASSLTPPYEQYF; CDR3nt: TGTGCCAGCAGTCTTACTCCCCCCTACGAGCAGTACTTC
j_gene: TRBJ2-7; d_gene: TRBD2; v_gene: TRBV6-1; abundance: -; CDR3aa: CASSATSGALYEQYF; CDR3nt: TGTGCCAGCAGCGCGACTAGCGGAGCGTTATACGAGCAGTACTTC
j_gene: TRBJ2-7; d_gene: TRBD2; v_gene: TRBV18; abundance: -; CDR3aa: CASSPTSGGYEQYF; CDR3nt: TGTGCCAGCTCACCAACTAGCGGAGGCTACGAGCAGTACTTC
j_gene: TRBJ2-6; d_gene: TRBD1; v_gene: TRBV11-1; abundance: -; CDR3aa: CASSLRGRQVRSGANVLTF; CDR3nt: TGTGCCAGCAGCTTAAGGGGGCGACAGGTCCGCTCTGGGGCCAACGTCCTGACTTTC
j_gene: TRBJ1-2; d_gene: TRBD1; v_gene: TRBV5-1; abundance: -; CDR3aa: CASSGLDRGTLTGGYTF; CDR3nt: TGCGCCAGCAGCGGCCTGGACAGGGGGACGCTTACGGGTGGCTACACCTTC
j_gene: TRBJ1-1; d_gene: -; v_gene: TRBV28; abundance: -; CDR3aa: CASSLFPGLATEAFF; CDR3nt: TGTGCCAGCAGTTTATTTCCGGGGCTCGCCACTGAAGCTTTCTTT
j_gene: TRBJ1-2; d_gene: -; v_gene: TRBV28; abundance: once; CDR3aa: CASSLDLNYGYTF; CDR3nt: TGTGCCAGCAGTTTGGACTTAAACTATGGCTACACCTTC
j_gene: TRBJ1-1; d_gene: -; v_gene: TRBV29-1; abundance: -; CDR3aa: CSVDRDFTEAFF; CDR3nt: TGCAGCGTTGATAGGGATTTCACTGAAGCTTTCTTT
j_gene: TRBJ2-7; d_gene: TRBD2; v_gene: TRBV28; abundance: -; CDR3aa: CASSPSGSGVEQYF; CDR3nt: TGTGCCAGCAGTCCTAGCGGGAGTGGAGTCGAGCAGTACTTC
j_gene: TRBJ1-4; d_gene: TRBD1; v_gene: TRBV18; abundance: once; CDR3aa: CASSPSRQGTNEKLFF; CDR3nt: TGTGCCAGCTCACCATCACGACAGGGAACTAATGAAAAACTGTTTTTT
j_gene: TRBJ2-3; d_gene: -; v_gene: TRBV18; abundance: few; CDR3aa: CASSPRAGLASTDTQYF; CDR3nt: TGTGCCAGCTCACCACGGGCAGGGCTCGCGAGCACAGATACGCAGTATTTT
j_gene: TRBJ1-1; d_gene: -; v_gene: TRBV7-2; abundance: -; CDR3aa: CASLQISSTQAFF; CDR3nt: TGTGCCAGCCTACAAATATCGTCGACCCAAGCTTTCTTT
j_gene: TRBJ1-4; d_gene: -; v_gene: TRBV18; abundance: few; CDR3aa: CASSPGSGEKLFF; CDR3nt: TGTGCCAGCTCACCGGGGAGCGGCGAAAAACTGTTTTTT
j_gene: TRBJ1-1; d_gene: -; v_gene: TRBV6-5; abundance: -; CDR3aa: CASRPKFQGLGAFF; CDR3nt: TGTGCCAGCCGCCCCAAGTTCCAGGGACTAGGGGCTTTCTTT